This T cell receptor (beta chain) was identified during a study of blood T cells in healthy people across ages. General study findings and limits: Unknown donor CMV status possibly confounded expanded clonotype changes.

With a J-beta primer mix and a sample-barcoded 5' primer, a second PCR ran roughly 6 to 11 cycles. MiXCR was run by TCRdb on the 5' RACE reads, yielding one entry per CDR3 protein. Counted here are 550,000 to 650,000 distinct CDR3 sequences, 25% to 30% occurring once; the ten biggest clones make up 15% to 19%. The germline gives CDR1 SGDLS, CDR2 YYNGEE. CDR3 length equals 14 residues. Trimming removed 0 bases at V and 5 bases at J, with 11 bases between. This clonotype was detected a few times. Its antigen remains unknown. Sequenced material: blood. This receptor was obtained from a woman older than 75 in good health. The V and J genes are TRBV9 and TRBJ1-1; no clear D gene. CDR3 nucleotides: TGTGCCAGCAGCGTAGAATTATCTGGGACTGAAGCTTTCTTT. Its translation is CASSVELSGTEAFF.